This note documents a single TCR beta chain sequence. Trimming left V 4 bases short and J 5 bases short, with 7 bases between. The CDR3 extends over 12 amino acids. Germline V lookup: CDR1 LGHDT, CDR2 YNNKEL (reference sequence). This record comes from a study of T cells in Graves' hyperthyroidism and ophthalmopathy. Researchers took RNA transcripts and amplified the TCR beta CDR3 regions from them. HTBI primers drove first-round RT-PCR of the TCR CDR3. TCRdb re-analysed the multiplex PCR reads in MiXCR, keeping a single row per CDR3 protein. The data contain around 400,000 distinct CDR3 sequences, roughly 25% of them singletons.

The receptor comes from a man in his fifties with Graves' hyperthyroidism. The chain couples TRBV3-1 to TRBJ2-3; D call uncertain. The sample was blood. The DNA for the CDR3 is TGTGCCAGCAGCCCTAAAGAAGATACGCAGTATTTT. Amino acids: CASSPKEDTQYF.